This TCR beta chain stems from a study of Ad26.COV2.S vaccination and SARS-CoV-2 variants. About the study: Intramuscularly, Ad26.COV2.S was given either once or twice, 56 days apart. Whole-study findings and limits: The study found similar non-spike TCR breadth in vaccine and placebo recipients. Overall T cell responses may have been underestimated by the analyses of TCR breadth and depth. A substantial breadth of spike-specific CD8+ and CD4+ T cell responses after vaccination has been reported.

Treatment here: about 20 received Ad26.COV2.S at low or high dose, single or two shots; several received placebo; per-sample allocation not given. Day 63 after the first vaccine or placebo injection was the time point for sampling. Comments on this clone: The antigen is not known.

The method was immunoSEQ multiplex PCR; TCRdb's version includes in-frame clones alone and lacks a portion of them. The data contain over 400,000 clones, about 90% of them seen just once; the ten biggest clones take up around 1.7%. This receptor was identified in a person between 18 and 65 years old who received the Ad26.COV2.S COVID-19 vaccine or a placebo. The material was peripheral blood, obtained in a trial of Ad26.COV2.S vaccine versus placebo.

The CDR3 nucleotides are TGTGCCTGGAGTCCCCTAGGGGCTGAGCAGTTCTTC. This encodes CAWSPLGAEQFF. This rearrangement joins TRBV30 to TRBJ2-1; tentative D call: TRBD1 (5 bases). From germline, CDR1 is GTSNPN and CDR2 SVGIG (reference sequence). V lost 2 bases and J 9 bases, leaving 11 bases between the germline ends. The CDR3 has 12 residues.